The clone carrying this T cell receptor (beta chain) was counted between two and nine times. Its antigen is as yet unknown. The data belong to a study of beta chain features in type 1 diabetes. Reverse transcription of all isolated RNA meant that expressed TCRB transcripts were sequenced. The method was immunoSEQ multiplex PCR; TCRdb's version includes in-frame clones alone and lacks a portion of them. This sample carries hundreds of thousands of clones, 13% of them seen once, and the ten largest clones take approximately 0.022%. In germline, CDR1 is KGHSH, CDR2 LQKENI. The V end was cut by 3 bases, the J end by 5 bases, with 8 bases between. The CDR3 has 13 residues. Study-level findings and limits: Patients with Type 1 diabetes showed moderately but significantly shorter TCRB CDR3s in all four CD4+ subsets. Diminished insertions and augmented deletions at VDJ junctions characterized type 1 diabetes patients.

The origin of this receptor is a man aged 18 to 35 with type 1 diabetes. V gene TRBV18 combines with J gene TRBJ2-1, with TRBD1 as a possible D gene (6 bases). The sample comprised naive CD4+ T cells from blood. In DNA form, the CDR3 reads TGTGCCAGCTCACCCCGACAGGACAATGAGCAGTTCTTC. It yields the protein CASSPRQDNEQFF.